Here is one TCR beta chain with its context. The antigen is unknown. This CDR3 has 14 amino acids. CDR1 is SGHDN and CDR2 is FVKESK in the germline V gene. With 4 bases removed from V and 8 bases from J, the gap between germline ends came to 14 bases. The data were taken from a study of shared clonotypes between healthy human individuals. Overall study context: The study used three CD4 naive, three CD4 memory, two CD8 naive and one CD8 memory plate per donor. Findings of the study overall: Rarefaction demonstrated incomplete sorted-subset sequencing despite large depth.

This table comes from immunoSEQ multiplex PCR, and its TCRdb copy is limited to in-frame clones, with some not included. The sample has 2,500,000 or so clones, over 85% seen once. The V gene is TRBV14, the J gene TRBJ1-4, with no clear D. The sequenced sample consisted of naive CD4+ T cells sorted from blood. Subset meaning: CD45RA+ positively selected. The origin of this receptor is a man younger than 30 in good health. CDR3 coding DNA: TGTGCCAGCAGCCCCGGAGCTAGTAGGGAAAAACTGTTTTTT. It is translated as CASSPGASREKLFF.